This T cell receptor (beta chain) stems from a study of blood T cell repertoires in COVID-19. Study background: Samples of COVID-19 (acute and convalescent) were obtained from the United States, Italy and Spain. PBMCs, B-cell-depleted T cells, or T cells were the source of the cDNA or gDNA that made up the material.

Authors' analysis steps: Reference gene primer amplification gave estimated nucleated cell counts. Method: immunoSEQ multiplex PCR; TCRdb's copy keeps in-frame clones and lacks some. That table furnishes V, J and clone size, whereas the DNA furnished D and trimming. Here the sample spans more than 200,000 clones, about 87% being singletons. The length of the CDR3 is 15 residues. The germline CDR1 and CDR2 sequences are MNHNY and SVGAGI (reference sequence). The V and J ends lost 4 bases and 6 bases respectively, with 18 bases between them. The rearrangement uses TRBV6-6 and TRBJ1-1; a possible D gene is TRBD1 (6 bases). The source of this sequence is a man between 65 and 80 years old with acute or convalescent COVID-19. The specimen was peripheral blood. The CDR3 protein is CASSSDRLSTSEAFF. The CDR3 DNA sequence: TGTGCCAGCAGTTCTGACAGGCTAAGTACCTCTGAAGCTTTCTTT.